This passage covers 15 T cell receptor beta chains from one sample sequenced in a study of shared clonotypes between healthy human individuals (TCRdb year 2020). The library was made by the immunoSEQ multiplex PCR assay. The clones in this table, taken by TCRdb from immuneACCESS, are in-frame only. Not every clone is retained; where verified, under half of the shortfall comes from an unresolved V gene, and the cause of the rest is unknown. The sample has roughly 2.2 million clones on record, 92% of them singletons. The ten most abundant clones make up around 0.38% of the sample. The source material was naive CD4+ T cells from PBMCs. Per the publication, the cell subset or site label means: CD45RA+ positively selected. Receptors were obtained from a man younger than 35 in good health. Some clones in this sample may be carry-over from other donors' samples.

The chain combines TRBV5-6 with TRBJ2-7; 8 nucleotides agree with TRBD1. Germline-derived CDR1 and CDR2 are SGHDT and YYEEEE. This CDR3 spans 15 amino acids. Trimming took 1 base from V and 3 from J; bases not matched to a gene: 6. DNA for the CDR3: TGTGCCAGCAGCTTGCCGTTAACAGGGGGCTACGAGCAGTACTTC. It is translated as CASSLPLTGGYEQYF. Looking up the rest from reference TRBV5-6 and TRBJ2-7 gives the full variable domain: DAGVTQSPTHLIKTRGQQVTLRCSPKSGHDTVSWYQQALGQGPQFIFQYYEEEERQRGNFPDRFSGHQFPNYSSELNVNALLLGDSALYLCASSLPLTGGYEQYFGPGTRLTVT.

CDR3 loop: CSSRRAGETQYF. As DNA, the CDR3 is TGCAGCTCCCGGAGGGCCGGCGAGACCCAGTACTTC. The rearrangement uses TRBV29-1 and TRBJ2-5; TRBD2 might be the D (6 bases). Germline values: CDR1 SQVTM, CDR2 ANQGSEA. The CDR3 totals 12 residues. The V end was cut by 8 bases, the J end by 5 bases, with 15 bases between.

The V call is TRBV18, the J call TRBJ2-4; 7 nucleotides match TRBD1. Germline lookup yields CDR1 KGHSH and CDR2 LQKENI. V lost 0 bases, J lost 0 bases, and 8 bases stayed unmatched. The CDR3 sequence is 18 residues long. CDR3 protein: CASSPPGQDRIAKNIQYF. The CDR3, as DNA: TGTGCCAGCTCACCACCCGGTCAGGACAGGATAGCCAAAAACATTCAGTACTTC.

This clone was counted once. The chain couples TRBV18 to TRBJ2-5; unclear D gene. The germline gives CDR1 KGHSH, CDR2 LQKENI. The CDR3 is 15 amino acids. V shed 2 bases and J shed 1 base, with 11 bases lying between them. The CDR3 sequence: CASSPIGVPQETQYF. DNA of the CDR3: TGTGCCAGCTCACCAATAGGAGTCCCCCAAGAGACCCAGTACTTC.

V is TRBV5-5 and J is TRBJ1-1; D is undetermined. Trimming stripped 0 bases from V and 0 bases from J, with 6 bases between. Germline V gene lookup returns CDR1 SGHKS and CDR2 YYEKEE (reference sequence). The CDR3 has 14 residues. CDR3 in amino acids: CASSLVGVNTEAFF. The CDR3 nucleotides read TGTGCCAGCAGCTTGGTAGGAGTGAACACTGAAGCTTTCTTT.

The chain combines TRBV14 with TRBJ1-2; tentatively, D is TRBD1 (6 bases). V was shortened by 6 bases and J by 7 bases, with 21 bases between the two germline ends. CDR1 and CDR2 from the germline V gene are SGHDN and FVKESK. This CDR3 spans 15 amino acids. The CDR3 DNA reads as TGTGCCAGCAGTCAGACAAGGTCGGGGGGCTCTGGCTACACCTTC. Its translation is CASSQTRSGGSGYTF.

The chain combines TRBV27 with TRBJ2-7; the D gene is possibly TRBD1 (5 bases). V was trimmed by 0 bases and J by 3 bases, leaving 12 bases between them. CDR1 MNHEY and CDR2 SMNVEV come from the germline V gene (reference sequence). CDR3 size: 15 residues. CDR3 sequence (DNA): TGTGCCAGCAGTTTATCAGGGGTCGGCATCTACGAGCAGTACTTC. Its translation: CASSLSGVGIYEQYF.

The J gene is TRBJ2-1, the V gene TRBV5-1, with D perhaps matching TRBD2 (5 bases). The ends were cut back, 4 bases at V and 7 bases at J, with 9 bases in the middle. Germline V gives CDR1 SGHRS, CDR2 YFSETQ. This CDR3 spans 12 amino acids. The CDR3 reads CASSDSGNEQFF. CDR3 sequence (DNA): TGCGCCAGCAGCGACTCGGGGAATGAGCAGTTCTTC.

The J gene is TRBJ1-1, the V gene TRBV19, with 8 bases that match TRBD1. V was pared by 4 bases and J by 0 bases, with 4 bases of the junction left unmatched. The CDR3 contains 15 residues. The germline V gene has CDR1 LNHDA and CDR2 SQIVND (reference sequence). Here the CDR3 reads CASSTMTGVNTEAFF. CDR3 coding DNA: TGTGCCAGTAGTACGATGACAGGGGTGAACACTGAAGCTTTCTTT.

Note on this clone: Other DNA variants within this sample encode the same CDR3. The V gene is TRBV19, the J gene TRBJ1-5; possible D gene TRBD1, 5 bases. In germline, CDR1 is LNHDA, CDR2 SQIVND (reference sequence). Between the trimmed V and J ends, which lost 3 bases and 7 bases, there was a span of 13 bases. The CDR3 contains 14 residues. CDR3 region: CASSILRGDQPQHF. As DNA, the CDR3 is TGTGCCAGTAGTATTTTAAGAGGGGACCAGCCCCAGCATTTT. The full variable domain, completed using reference TRBV19 and TRBJ1-5, is DGGITQSPKYLFRKEGQNVTLSCEQNLNHDAMYWYRQDPGQGLRLIYYSQIVNDFQKGDIAEGYSVSREKKESFPLTVTSAQKNPTAFYLCASSILRGDQPQHFGDGTRLSIL.

V gene TRBV2 combines with J gene TRBJ1-2; D is unresolved. The CDR3 covers 13 residues. V lost 0 bases to trimming and J lost 3 bases, with 5 bases between them. Germline V gene data show CDR1 as SNHLY and CDR2 as FYNNEI. CDR3 sequence (DNA): TGTGCCAGCAGTGAAGCCGGAGACTATGGCTACACCTTC. Translating gives CASSEAGDYGYTF.

The chain joins TRBV5-5 to TRBJ1-2, with a possible D match to TRBD1 (5 bases). V was shortened by 4 bases and J by 6 bases, with 19 bases between the two germline ends. The germline gives CDR1 SGHKS, CDR2 YYEKEE (reference sequence). The CDR3 totals 15 residues. CDR3 protein: CASSVLGVRQNGYTF. The CDR3 DNA sequence: TGTGCCAGCAGCGTCCTGGGGGTGCGACAGAATGGCTACACCTTC. The variable domain in full, completed from reference TRBV5-5 and TRBJ1-2, reads DAGVTQSPTHLIKTRGQQVTLRCSPISGHKSVSWYQQVLGQGPQFIFQYYEKEERGRGNFPDRFSARQFPNYSSELNVNALLLGDSALYLCASSVLGVRQNGYTFGSGTRLTVV.

The J gene is TRBJ2-4, the V gene TRBV28; D may be TRBD2 (5 bases). Trimming pared 5 bases from V and 0 bases from J, leaving 8 bases between. Germline loops: CDR1 MDHEN, CDR2 SYDVKM. This CDR3 comprises 14 residues. The CDR3 here is CASSAGVAKNIQYF. Written as DNA, the CDR3 is TGTGCCAGCAGTGCCGGGGTAGCCAAAAACATTCAGTACTTC. The variable domain in full, with the rest retrieved from reference TRBV28 and TRBJ2-4, is DVKVTQSSRYLVKRTGEKVFLECVQDMDHENMFWYRQDPGLGLRLIYFSYDVKMKEKGDIPEGYSVSREKKERFSLILESASTNQTSMYLCASSAGVAKNIQYFGAGTRLSVL.

This clone was found a few times. The DNA of the CDR3 is TGTGCCACCAGCAGAGAAGGGTTCGGGGACACTGAAGCTTTCTTT. Translated: CATSREGFGDTEAFF. V is TRBV15 and J is TRBJ1-1; D not resolved. The CDR3 sequence is 15 residues long. V lost 0 bases to trimming and J lost 3 bases, with 11 bases between them. Germline V gene data show CDR1 as LNHNV and CDR2 as YYDKDF (reference sequence).

The genes are TRBV4-1 and TRBJ1-1, with D hard to call. Germline values: CDR1 MGHRA, CDR2 YSYEKL. The CDR3 length is 15 residues. Trimming cost V 0 bases and J 4 bases, with 12 bases left between them. The CDR3 spells CASSQDVSKLTEAFF. In DNA form, the CDR3 reads TGCGCCAGCAGCCAAGATGTGTCAAAACTCACTGAAGCTTTCTTT.